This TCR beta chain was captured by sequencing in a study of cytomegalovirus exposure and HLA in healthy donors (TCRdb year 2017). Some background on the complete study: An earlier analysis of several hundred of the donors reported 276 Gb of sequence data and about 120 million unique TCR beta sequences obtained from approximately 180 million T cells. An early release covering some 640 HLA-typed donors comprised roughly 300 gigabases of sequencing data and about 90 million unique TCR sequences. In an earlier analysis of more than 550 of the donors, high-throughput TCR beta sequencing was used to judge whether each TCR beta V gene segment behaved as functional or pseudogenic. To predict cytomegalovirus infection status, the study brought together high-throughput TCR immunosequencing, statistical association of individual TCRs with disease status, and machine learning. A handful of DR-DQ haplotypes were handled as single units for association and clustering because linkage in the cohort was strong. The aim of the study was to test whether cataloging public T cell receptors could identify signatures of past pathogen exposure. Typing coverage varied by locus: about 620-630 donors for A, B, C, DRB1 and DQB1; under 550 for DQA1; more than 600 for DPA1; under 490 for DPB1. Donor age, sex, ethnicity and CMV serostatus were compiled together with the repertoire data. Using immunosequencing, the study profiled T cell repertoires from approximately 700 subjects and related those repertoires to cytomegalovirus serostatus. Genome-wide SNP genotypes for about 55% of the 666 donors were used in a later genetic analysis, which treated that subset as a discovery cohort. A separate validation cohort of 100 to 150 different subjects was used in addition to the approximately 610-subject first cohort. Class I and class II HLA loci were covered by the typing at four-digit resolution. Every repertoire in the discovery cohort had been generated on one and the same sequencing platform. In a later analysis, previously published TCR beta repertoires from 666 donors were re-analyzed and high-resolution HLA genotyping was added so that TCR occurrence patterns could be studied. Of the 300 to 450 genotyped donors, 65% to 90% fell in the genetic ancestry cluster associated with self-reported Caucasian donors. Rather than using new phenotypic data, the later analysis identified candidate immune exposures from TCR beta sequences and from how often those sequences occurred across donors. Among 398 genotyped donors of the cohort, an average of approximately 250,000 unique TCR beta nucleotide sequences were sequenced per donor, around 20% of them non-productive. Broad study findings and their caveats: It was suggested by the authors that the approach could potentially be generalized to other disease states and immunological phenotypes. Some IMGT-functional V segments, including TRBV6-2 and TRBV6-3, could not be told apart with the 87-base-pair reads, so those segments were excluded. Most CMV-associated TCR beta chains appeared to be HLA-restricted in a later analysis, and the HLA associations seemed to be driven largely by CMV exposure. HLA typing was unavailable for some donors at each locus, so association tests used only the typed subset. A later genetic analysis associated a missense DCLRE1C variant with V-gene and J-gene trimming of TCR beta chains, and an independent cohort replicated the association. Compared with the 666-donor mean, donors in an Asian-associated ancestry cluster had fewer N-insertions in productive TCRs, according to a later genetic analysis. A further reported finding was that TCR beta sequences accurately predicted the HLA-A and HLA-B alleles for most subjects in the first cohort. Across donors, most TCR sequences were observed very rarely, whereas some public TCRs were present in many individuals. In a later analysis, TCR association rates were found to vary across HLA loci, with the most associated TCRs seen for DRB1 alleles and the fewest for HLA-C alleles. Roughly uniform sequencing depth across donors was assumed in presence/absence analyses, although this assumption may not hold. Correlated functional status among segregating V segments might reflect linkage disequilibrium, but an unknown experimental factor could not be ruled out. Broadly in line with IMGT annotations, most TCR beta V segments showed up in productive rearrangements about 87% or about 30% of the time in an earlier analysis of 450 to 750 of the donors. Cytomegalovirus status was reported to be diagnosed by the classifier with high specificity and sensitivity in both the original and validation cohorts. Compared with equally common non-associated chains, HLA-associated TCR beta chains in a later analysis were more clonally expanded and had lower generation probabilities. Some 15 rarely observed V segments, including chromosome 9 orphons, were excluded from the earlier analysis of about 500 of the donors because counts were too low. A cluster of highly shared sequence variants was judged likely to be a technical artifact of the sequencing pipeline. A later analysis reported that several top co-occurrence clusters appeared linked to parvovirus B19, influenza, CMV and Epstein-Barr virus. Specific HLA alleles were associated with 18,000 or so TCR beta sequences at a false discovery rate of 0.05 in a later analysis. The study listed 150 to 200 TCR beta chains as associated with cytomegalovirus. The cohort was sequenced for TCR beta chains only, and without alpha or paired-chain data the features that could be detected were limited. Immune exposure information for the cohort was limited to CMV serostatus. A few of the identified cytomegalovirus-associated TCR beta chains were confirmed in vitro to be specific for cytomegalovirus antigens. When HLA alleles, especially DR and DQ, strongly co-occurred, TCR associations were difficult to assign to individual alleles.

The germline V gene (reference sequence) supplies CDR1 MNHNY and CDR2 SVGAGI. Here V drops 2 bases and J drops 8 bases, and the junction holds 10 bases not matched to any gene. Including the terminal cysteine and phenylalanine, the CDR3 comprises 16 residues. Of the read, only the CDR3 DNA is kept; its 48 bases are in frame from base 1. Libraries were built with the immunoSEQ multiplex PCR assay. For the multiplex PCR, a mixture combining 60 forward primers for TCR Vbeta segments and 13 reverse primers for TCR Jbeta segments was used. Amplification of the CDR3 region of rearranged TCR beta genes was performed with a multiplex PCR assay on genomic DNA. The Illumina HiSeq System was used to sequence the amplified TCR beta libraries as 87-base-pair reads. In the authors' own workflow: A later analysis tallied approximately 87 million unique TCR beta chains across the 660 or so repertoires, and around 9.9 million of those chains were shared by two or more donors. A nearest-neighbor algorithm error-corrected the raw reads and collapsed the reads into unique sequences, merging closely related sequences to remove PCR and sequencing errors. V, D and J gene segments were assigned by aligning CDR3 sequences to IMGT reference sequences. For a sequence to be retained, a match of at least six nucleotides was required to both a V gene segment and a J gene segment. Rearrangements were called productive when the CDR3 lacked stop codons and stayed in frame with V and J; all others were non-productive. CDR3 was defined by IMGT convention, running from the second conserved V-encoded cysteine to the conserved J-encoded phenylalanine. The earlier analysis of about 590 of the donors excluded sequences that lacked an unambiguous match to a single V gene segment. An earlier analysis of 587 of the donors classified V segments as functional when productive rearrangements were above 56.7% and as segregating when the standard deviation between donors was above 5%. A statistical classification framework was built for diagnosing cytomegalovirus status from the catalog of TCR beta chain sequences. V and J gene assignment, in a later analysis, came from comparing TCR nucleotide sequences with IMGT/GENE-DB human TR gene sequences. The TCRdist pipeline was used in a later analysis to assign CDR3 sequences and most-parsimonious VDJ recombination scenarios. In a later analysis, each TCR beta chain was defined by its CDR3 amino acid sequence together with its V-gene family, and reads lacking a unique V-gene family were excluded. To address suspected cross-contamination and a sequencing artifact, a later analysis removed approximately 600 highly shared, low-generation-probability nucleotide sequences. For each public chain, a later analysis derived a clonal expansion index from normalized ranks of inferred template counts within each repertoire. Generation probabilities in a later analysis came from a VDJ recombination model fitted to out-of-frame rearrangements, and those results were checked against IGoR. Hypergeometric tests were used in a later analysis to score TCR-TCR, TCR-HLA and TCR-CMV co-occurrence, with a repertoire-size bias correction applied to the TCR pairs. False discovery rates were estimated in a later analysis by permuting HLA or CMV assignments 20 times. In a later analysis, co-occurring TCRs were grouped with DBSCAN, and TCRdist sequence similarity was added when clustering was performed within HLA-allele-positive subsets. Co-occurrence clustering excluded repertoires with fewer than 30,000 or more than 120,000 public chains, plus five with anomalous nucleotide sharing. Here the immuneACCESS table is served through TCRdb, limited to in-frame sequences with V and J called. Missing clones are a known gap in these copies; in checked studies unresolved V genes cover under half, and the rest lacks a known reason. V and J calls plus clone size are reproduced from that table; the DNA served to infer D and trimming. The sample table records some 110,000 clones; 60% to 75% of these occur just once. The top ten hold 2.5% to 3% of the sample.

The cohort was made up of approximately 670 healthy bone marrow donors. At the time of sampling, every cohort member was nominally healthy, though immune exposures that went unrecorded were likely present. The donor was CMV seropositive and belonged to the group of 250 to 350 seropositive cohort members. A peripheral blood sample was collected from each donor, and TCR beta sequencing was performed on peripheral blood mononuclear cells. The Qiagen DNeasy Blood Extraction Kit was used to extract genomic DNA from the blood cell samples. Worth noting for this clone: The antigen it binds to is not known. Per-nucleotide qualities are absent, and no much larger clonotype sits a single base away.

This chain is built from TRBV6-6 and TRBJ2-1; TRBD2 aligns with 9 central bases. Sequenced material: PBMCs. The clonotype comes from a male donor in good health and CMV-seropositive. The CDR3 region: CASSYDRAGGRHEQFF. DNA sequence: TGTGCCAGCAGTTACGACCGGGCGGGGGGGCGGCATGAGCAGTTCTTC.